This passage covers 14 T cell receptor beta chains from one sample sequenced in a study of T cell responses to AZD1222 COVID-19 vaccine. Produced via immunoSEQ multiplex PCR; TCRdb's table is partial and in-frame only. The sample holds roughly 200,000 clones, 92% seen once. The starting material was peripheral blood, obtained on day 0 of AZD1222 vaccination. These receptors were taken from an adult in good health.

The genes are TRBV27 and TRBJ1-1; a possible D gene is TRBD1 (6 bases). The CDR3 loop spans 14 amino acids. Deletions cut 0 bases from V and 8 bases from J, with 13 bases between. CDR1 and CDR2 from the germline V gene are MNHEY and SMNVEV (reference sequence). The CDR3 loop is CASSLSIGDKEAFF. For the CDR3, the DNA is TGTGCCAGCAGTTTATCGATCGGGGACAAGGAAGCTTTCTTT.

This chain joins TRBV5-5 and TRBJ2-1, with TRBD2 as a possible D gene (6 bases). The CDR3 covers 11 residues. The V and J ends lost 3 bases and 9 bases respectively, with 7 bases between them. The germline gives CDR1 SGHKS, CDR2 YYEKEE (reference sequence). For the CDR3, the DNA is TGTGCCAGCAGCTATAGCGGTGAGCAGTTCTTC. Its translation is CASSYSGEQFF.

This chain links TRBV4-2 with TRBJ2-5, with TRBD1 as a possible D gene (5 bases). CDR1 is LGHNA and CDR2 is YNFKEQ in the germline V gene. V lost 6 bases and J 1 base, leaving 12 bases between the germline ends. The CDR3 has 14 residues. CDR3 sequence reads: CASRPGASQETQYF. The CDR3 DNA follows: TGTGCCAGCAGGCCTGGGGCCTCCCAAGAGACCCAGTACTTC.

This chain uses TRBV6-5 with TRBJ2-1, with 10 bases fitting TRBD2. This CDR3 has 15 residues. Germline loops: CDR1 MNHEY, CDR2 SVGAGI. V lost 5 bases, J lost 6 bases, and 7 bases stayed unmatched. DNA for the CDR3: TGTGCCAGCAGTCCTCTAGCGGGGGTTTCCAATGAGCAGTTCTTC. It is translated as CASSPLAGVSNEQFF.

The V and J genes are TRBV18 and TRBJ1-5; D call uncertain. Germline loops: CDR1 KGHSH, CDR2 LQKENI. The CDR3 length is 13 residues. Trimming left V 2 bases short and J 5 bases short, with 7 bases between. The CDR3 is CASSPGIHQPQHF. In nucleotides, the CDR3 is TGTGCCAGCTCACCAGGGATCCATCAGCCCCAGCATTTT.

The J gene is TRBJ1-5, the V gene TRBV28; 7 nucleotides agree with TRBD1. J lost 0 bases, V lost 4 bases, and 15 bases had no gene match. Germline V gene data show CDR1 as MDHEN and CDR2 as SYDVKM. The CDR3 length is 19 residues. This chain's CDR3 is CASSSPPGTASYSNQPQHF. The CDR3 nucleotides are TGTGCCAGCAGTTCCCCCCCCGGGACAGCGAGCTATAGCAATCAGCCCCAGCATTTT.

The chain uses TRBV28 and TRBJ1-5; D not certain. This CDR3 is built from 14 residues. Germline V gene data show CDR1 as MDHEN and CDR2 as SYDVKM. The ends were cut back, 6 bases at V and 1 base at J, with 10 bases in the middle. The CDR3 region is CASRRDGSNQPQHF. DNA for the CDR3: TGTGCCAGCAGGCGGGATGGGAGCAATCAGCCCCAGCATTTT.

This chain links TRBV5-1 with TRBJ1-2; 10 nucleotides match TRBD1. With 5 bases clipped from V and 7 bases from J, the junction kept 8 bases outside the gene matches. CDR1 is SGHRS, CDR2 YFSETQ, per germline. The CDR3 extends over 14 amino acids. The CDR3 is CASRFETGGSGYTF. The CDR3, as DNA: TGCGCCAGCAGATTCGAGACAGGGGGCTCTGGCTACACCTTC.

Regarding this clone: A read error may account for a junction end that differs from germline. The V call is TRBV9, the J call TRBJ1-6; 7 positions match TRBD1. The CDR3 contains 17 residues. Germline assignment: CDR1 SGDLS and CDR2 YYNGEE. CDR3 region: CASSAVEGGQFNSPLHF. CDR3 nucleotides: TGCGCCAGCAGCGCCGTAGAGGGGGGACAGTTCAATTCACCCCTCCACTTT.

V usage is TRBV13 and J usage is TRBJ2-5, with 13 bases fitting TRBD2. Trimming took 0 bases from V and 5 from J; bases not matched to a gene: 3. The CDR3 totals 16 residues. Germline assignment: CDR1 PRHDT and CDR2 FYEKMQ (reference sequence). CDR3 sequence: CASSLGGLAGRETQYF. Here the CDR3 DNA reads TGTGCCAGCAGCTTAGGGGGACTAGCGGGAAGGGAGACCCAGTACTTC.

This chain links TRBV5-1 with TRBJ2-5; D not resolved. Germline V gene lookup returns CDR1 SGHRS and CDR2 YFSETQ. V lost 2 bases, J lost 0 bases, and 8 bases lay in between. The length of the CDR3 is 14 residues. The CDR3 sequence: CASSFDEYQETQYF. CDR3 DNA: TGCGCCAGCAGCTTTGATGAGTACCAAGAGACCCAGTACTTC.

The chain has TRBV24-1 and TRBJ2-1, with 8 bases fitting TRBD1. Germline loops: CDR1 KGHDR, CDR2 SFDVKD. V trimming: 7 bases; J trimming: 7 bases; junction bases outside the gene matches: 8. This CDR3 contains 14 residues. In DNA, the CDR3 is TGTGCCACCAGCCCCACGACAGGGGAGAATGAGCAGTTCTTC. Translation: CATSPTTGENEQFF.

V and J are TRBV13 and TRBJ1-2; D is possibly TRBD1 (6 bases). This CDR3 spans 15 amino acids. Per germline, CDR1 PRHDT and CDR2 FYEKMQ (reference sequence). V was clipped by 0 bases and J by 7 bases, with 15 bases between them. CDR3 coding DNA: TGTGCCAGCAGCTTAGGCGCGGGGGCGAGTCGTGGCTACACCTTC. Translated, it gives CASSLGAGASRGYTF.

This clone appeared once. CDR3 sequence reads: CSVGSWTGHYNEQFF. In nucleotides, the CDR3 is TGCAGCGTGGGATCTTGGACAGGGCACTACAATGAGCAGTTCTTC. This chain connects TRBV29-1 to TRBJ2-1; 8 nucleotides agree with TRBD1. The CDR3 covers 15 residues. Germline trimming cut 6 bases from V and 3 bases from J; bases unmatched to any gene: 10. CDR1 is SQVTM and CDR2 is ANQGSEA in the germline V gene.